Presented here are 30 T cell receptor beta chains from one specimen sequenced in a study of T-cell reconstitution after alpha-beta-depleted transplantation in children (dated by TCRdb to the mid-2010s). The treatment or condition label for this specimen denotes: allogeneic hematopoietic cell transplantation with graft depleted of TCRalphabeta T cells and CD19 B cells. Library generation was performed with PCR. The listed sequencing device is Illumina HiSeq 2500. Molecular barcoding was employed in the preparation of TCR libraries, with unique molecular identifiers being used to normalize TCRbeta repertoire quantification. The public sequencing data were trimmed at Q25 with fastp and processed into clonotypes with MiXCR by TCRdb, which kept only in-frame beta chains. Each record represents a unique CDR3 protein, reported with the most common genes and DNA among its rows. Here the sample has 100,000 to 130,000 distinct CDR3 sequences; around 6.4% occur a single time. The ten largest clones capture approximately 25% of the sample.

The material was PBMCs, mostly from graft donor cells, obtained 360 days after TCRalphabeta/CD19-depleted stem cell transplant. The origin of the receptors is a male patient aged 2 to 10 who had a stem cell transplant for acute lymphoblastic leukemia, so the T cells may come from the graft donor.

This clonotype was counted many times. V is TRBV28 and J is TRBJ2-7; 9 nucleotides match TRBD1. After removal of 4 bases from V and 2 bases from J, the junction contained 3 bases not matched to a gene. CDR1 is MDHEN and CDR2 is SYDVKM in the germline V gene. This CDR3 has 14 residues. In DNA form, the CDR3 reads TGTGCCAGCAGTTGGACAGGGGAAACCTACGAGCAGTACTTC. Translating gives CASSWTGETYEQYF.

This clonotype was seen at least ten times. The chain combines TRBV4-2 with TRBJ2-1; 9 bases are a match to TRBD1. Trimming at V came to 1 base and at J to 2 bases, leaving 12 bases not matched to a gene. The CDR3 loop spans 19 amino acids. CDR1 and CDR2 from the germline V gene are LGHNA and YNFKEQ. The CDR3 sequence: CASSQGQGQGWYPYNEQFF. In DNA form, the CDR3 reads TGTGCCAGCAGCCAAGGACAGGGACAGGGCTGGTACCCCTACAATGAGCAGTTCTTC.

This chain joins TRBV28 and TRBJ2-7; TRBD2 aligns across 12 bases. Trimming at V came to 0 bases and at J to 7 bases, leaving 7 bases not matched to a gene. This CDR3 comprises 16 residues. CDR1 MDHEN and CDR2 SYDVKM come from the germline V gene. The CDR3 region is CASSLWTSGSLKEQYF. CDR3 DNA: TGTGCCAGCAGTTTATGGACTAGCGGGAGTTTGAAAGAGCAGTACTTC.

The chain couples TRBV7-2 to TRBJ1-1, with 8 bases fitting TRBD1. The V gene end was trimmed by 0 bases and the J gene end by 4 bases; junction bases not matched to a gene: 1. The CDR3 runs to 14 residues. Germline CDR1 reads SGHTA; CDR2 reads FQGNSA. The DNA of the CDR3 is TGTGCCAGCAGCTTAGCGCAGGGGGCCACTGAAGCTTTCTTT. Translating gives CASSLAQGATEAFF. Full variable domain (rest looked up from reference TRBV7-2 and TRBJ1-1): GAGVSQSPSNKVTEKGKDVELRCDPISGHTALYWYRQSLGQGLEFLIYFQGNSAPDKSGLPSDRFSAERTGGSVSTLTIQRTQQEDSAVYLCASSLAQGATEAFFGQGTRLTVV.

This clonotype was observed a handful of times. This rearrangement joins TRBV20-1 to TRBJ2-3; 7 bases align to TRBD1. Germline CDR1 DFQATT, CDR2 SNEGSKA (reference sequence). The trim removed 3 bases at V and 8 bases at J, leaving 5 bases unmatched. This CDR3 is built from 12 residues. CDR3 nucleotides: TGCAGTGCTAGTTGGGACAGCCTTACGCAGTATTTT. It codes for CSASWDSLTQYF.

This clonotype was counted between two and nine times. The rearrangement links TRBV28 to TRBJ2-7; D may correspond to TRBD1 or TRBD2 (5 bases each). The V gene's germline CDR1 is MDHEN and CDR2 SYDVKM. The CDR3 has 14 amino acids. Between the trimmed V and J ends, which lost 3 bases and 1 base, there was a span of 10 bases. The CDR3 here is CASSFGDQSYEQYF. In nucleotides, the CDR3 is TGTGCCAGCAGTTTTGGGGACCAGTCCTACGAGCAGTACTTC. The full variable domain, in which reference TRBV28 and TRBJ2-7 provide the parts outside the CDR3, is DVKVTQSSRYLVKRTGEKVFLECVQDMDHENMFWYRQDPGLGLRLIYFSYDVKMKEKGDIPEGYSVSREKKERFSLILESASTNQTSMYLCASSFGDQSYEQYFGPGTRLTVT.

This clonotype was seen repeatedly, ten times or more. V gene TRBV9 combines with J gene TRBJ2-5, with D tentatively TRBD2 (6 bases). The CDR3 length is 15 residues. CDR1 is SGDLS and CDR2 is YYNGEE in the germline V gene. Trimming pared 3 bases from V and 1 base from J, leaving 13 bases between. The CDR3 coding sequence is TGTGCCAGCAGCGCCCCTTTGGGGGGCCAAGAGACCCAGTACTTC. Its translation: CASSAPLGGQETQYF.

The V call is TRBV5-8, the J call TRBJ2-3; maybe TRBD2 (5 bases). The germline V and J ends were trimmed by 0 bases and 6 bases, with 8 bases remaining between them. The germline V gene has CDR1 SGHTS and CDR2 YDEGEE. This CDR3 spans 13 amino acids. The CDR3 spells CASSLDGVDTQYF. CDR3 nucleotide sequence: TGTGCCAGCAGCTTGGACGGGGTCGATACGCAGTATTTT.

This clonotype was counted at least ten times. The CDR3 coding sequence is TGTGCCAGCAGCACCGCCCGTGGCTACACCTTC. Its protein product is CASSTARGYTF. The chain recombines TRBV7-9 with TRBJ1-2, with unresolved D. Germline V CDR1 and CDR2: SEHNR, FQNEAQ (reference sequence). This CDR3 spans 11 amino acids. V gave up 5 bases and J gave up 7 bases, with 8 bases separating them.

In its sample, this clonotype was seen a few times. This chain connects TRBV24-1 to TRBJ2-7, with 7 bases aligning to TRBD1. Trimming removed 4 bases from V and 2 bases from J; junction bases left unmatched: 4. The CDR3 runs 14 residues. CDR1 is KGHDR, CDR2 SFDVKD, per germline. CDR3 protein: CATSDPDRAYEQYF. The CDR3, as DNA: TGTGCCACCAGTGACCCTGACAGGGCCTACGAGCAGTACTTC.

This clonotype appeared many times. The chain links TRBV12-3 or TRBV12-4 to TRBJ2-1, with 7 positions matching TRBD2. This CDR3 spans 16 amino acids. V was pared by 6 bases and J by 5 bases, with 13 bases of the junction left unmatched. CDR3 region: CASSPTAGRLHNEQFF. The CDR3, as DNA: TGTGCCAGCAGCCCAACCGCCGGGAGGCTCCACAATGAGCAGTTCTTC.

This clonotype was seen at least ten times. CDR3 DNA: TGTGCCAGTCGGGCCACCGGGCAAGAGACCCAGTACTTC. As protein: CASRATGQETQYF. J is TRBJ2-5 and V is TRBV6-2 or TRBV6-3; no definite D call. The CDR3 contains 13 residues. With 9 bases removed from V and 2 bases from J, the gap between germline ends came to 13 bases. CDR1 is MNHEY and CDR2 is SVGEGT in the germline V gene.

V usage is TRBV6-5 and J usage is TRBJ1-4; TRBD1 matches at 8 bases. CDR1 and CDR2 from the germline V gene are MNHEY and SVGAGI. V lost 5 bases and J lost 3; bases outside the gene matches: 5. The CDR3 is made up of 15 amino acids. The CDR3 DNA reads TGTGCCAGCAGTACGGACAGGGAACCTAATGAAAAACTGTTTTTT. The encoded protein is CASSTDREPNEKLFF.

The rearrangement uses TRBV7-6 and TRBJ2-7; D is unclear. Trimming shortened V by 1 base and J by 3 bases, and 10 bases separated the two germline ends. Per the germline V gene, CDR1 is SGHVS and CDR2 is FNYEAQ. The CDR3 is 14 residues long. This CDR3 is CASSLGAESYEQYF. Here the CDR3 DNA reads TGTGCCAGCAGCTTAGGTGCCGAAAGCTACGAGCAGTACTTC. Full variable domain (rest looked up from reference TRBV7-6 and TRBJ2-7): GAGVSQSPRYKVTKRGQDVALRCDPISGHVSLYWYRQALGQGPEFLTYFNYEAQQDKSGLPNDRFSAERPEGSISTLTIQRTEQRDSAMYRCASSLGAESYEQYFGPGTRLTVT.

In its sample, this clonotype was seen a few times. The gene calls are TRBV12-3 or TRBV12-4 and TRBJ1-2; D remains unclear. The CDR3 length is 14 residues. Trimming cost V 4 bases and J 5 bases, with 14 bases left between them. The CDR3 loop is CASSYGGSFYGYTF. The CDR3 DNA sequence: TGTGCCAGCAGTTACGGAGGATCCTTTTATGGCTACACCTTC.

The chain links TRBV4-2 to TRBJ2-3; possible D gene TRBD1, 6 bases. Deletions cut 4 bases from V and 5 bases from J, with 16 bases between. This CDR3 has 15 amino acids. The V gene's germline CDR1 is LGHNA and CDR2 YNFKEQ. CDR3 in amino acids: CASSRRAGDRDTQYF. DNA of the CDR3: TGTGCCAGCAGCCGGCGGGCAGGGGATAGAGATACGCAGTATTTT.

This clonotype was picked up a small number of times. This chain joins TRBV9 and TRBJ2-1; 14 nucleotides agree with TRBD2. CDR1 is SGDLS and CDR2 is YYNGEE in the germline V gene. V lost 4 bases, J lost 10 bases, and 10 bases stayed unmatched. The CDR3 length is 16 residues. CDR3 in DNA: TGTGCCAGCAGCCAGACTAGCGGGAGGGGGTTTGGGGAGCAGTTCTTC. Protein product: CASSQTSGRGFGEQFF.

V and J are TRBV7-9 and TRBJ2-3; 8 nucleotides match TRBD1. V lost 4 bases and J lost 3; bases outside the gene matches: 9. There are 16 residues in the CDR3. From germline, CDR1 is SEHNR and CDR2 FQNEAQ (reference sequence). CDR3 DNA: TGTGCCAGCAGCTCCCGGACAGGGAAGGTGACAGATACGCAGTATTTT. Amino acids: CASSSRTGKVTDTQYF.

The rearrangement joins TRBV5-6 to TRBJ2-2; D not resolved. Germline CDR1 reads SGHDT; CDR2 reads YYEEEE. This CDR3 is built from 15 residues. V was cut by 4 bases and J by 1 base, with 11 bases left in between. CDR3 in amino acids: CASSRPGRNTGELFF. The DNA for the CDR3 is TGTGCCAGCAGCCGGCCCGGACGGAACACCGGGGAGCTGTTTTTT.

This clonotype was counted at least ten times. J is TRBJ2-5 and V is TRBV7-8; 7 positions agree with TRBD2. Germline-derived CDR1 and CDR2 are SGHVS and FQNEAQ. The V gene end was trimmed by 4 bases and the J gene end by 2 bases; junction bases not matched to a gene: 7. The CDR3 spans 15 residues. CDR3 residues: CASSSELAPQETQYF. The DNA for the CDR3 is TGTGCCAGCAGCTCGGAACTAGCGCCACAAGAGACCCAGTACTTC.

This clonotype was detected many times. The chain carries TRBV27 and TRBJ2-7; 7 bases map to TRBD1. The junction had 8 bases not matched to a gene; V was cut back by 5 bases and J by 7 bases. The CDR3 contains 13 residues. Looked up from germline, CDR1 is MNHEY and CDR2 is SMNVEV (reference sequence). CDR3 region: CASSRDSLREQYF. CDR3 sequence (DNA): TGTGCCAGCAGTCGGGACAGCCTACGGGAGCAGTACTTC.

The sample holds a few counts of this clonotype. The chain employs TRBV5-1 and TRBJ2-1; tentative D call: TRBD2 (7 bases). V was trimmed by 3 bases and J by 0 bases, leaving 16 bases between them. This CDR3 has 17 amino acids. Germline lookup yields CDR1 SGHRS and CDR2 YFSETQ. CDR3 bases: TGCGCCAGCAGCTCTGGACGGGGGGCCAGCTCCTACAATGAGCAGTTCTTC. This codes for CASSSGRGASSYNEQFF.

To note about this clonotype: At one end the junction does not follow the germline gene, possibly because of a read error. The genes are TRBV4-3 and TRBJ1-5, with 7 bases identical to TRBD1. The CDR3 has 15 residues. CDR1 LGHNA and CDR2 YSLEER come from the germline V gene. CDR3 region: CASSPTGTVDQRQHF. CDR3 DNA sequence: TGCGCCAGCAGCCCCACCGGGACAGTTGATCAGCGCCAGCATTTT.

This clonotype was counted at least ten times. The CDR3, as DNA: TGTGCCAGCAGTCCCTTTCCCCCGGTGGGCCTACGCACAGATACGCAGTATTTT. Its protein product is CASSPFPPVGLRTDTQYF. The chain carries TRBV12-3 or TRBV12-4 and TRBJ2-3; D not certain. The CDR3 is made up of 18 amino acids. V lost 5 bases and J lost 1, with 22 bases in between.

This clonotype was seen at least ten times. This rearrangement joins TRBV20-1 to TRBJ2-7; D may match TRBD1 or TRBD2 (5 bases each). Trimming took off 3 bases at V and 0 bases at J, with 15 bases between the two ends. This CDR3 contains 15 residues. Per the germline V gene, CDR1 is DFQATT and CDR2 is SNEGSKA (reference sequence). The DNA of the CDR3 is TGCAGTGCTAGGGGGGTGACAGAAACCTCCTACGAGCAGTACTTC. Residues: CSARGVTETSYEQYF.

This clonotype showed up just a few times. The chain employs TRBV25-1 and TRBJ2-5, with 15 nucleotides matching TRBD2. V lost 4 bases, J lost 5 bases, and 23 bases stayed unmatched. The germline gives CDR1 MGHDK, CDR2 SYGVNS. This CDR3 is built from 22 residues. Written as DNA, the CDR3 is TGTGCCAGCAGTGGGATAGGACTAGCGGGGGGGCCTGAAGCCACTCCAAGGGAGACCCAGTACTTC. Its translation is CASSGIGLAGGPEATPRETQYF.

This clonotype was counted ten times or more. The chain employs TRBV27 and TRBJ2-5; the D is unclear. There are 10 residues in the CDR3. V lost 7 bases to trimming and J lost 4 bases, with 4 bases between them. Germline CDR1 and CDR2: MNHEY and SMNVEV (reference sequence). The CDR3 region is CASKGETQYF. In DNA, the CDR3 is TGTGCCAGCAAGGGAGAGACCCAGTACTTC.

V gene TRBV20-1 combines with J gene TRBJ2-7; the D gene could be TRBD1 or TRBD2 (5 bases each). This CDR3 contains 13 residues. Germline-derived CDR1 and CDR2 are DFQATT and SNEGSKA (reference sequence). V lost 6 bases to trimming and J lost 5 bases, with 17 bases between them. The CDR3 nucleotides are TGCAGTGCCACCCGGGACCCACCTCACGAGCAGTACTTC. Protein product: CSATRDPPHEQYF.

This sequence joins TRBV6-4 and TRBJ2-3; 12 bases are a match to TRBD2. V was clipped by 2 bases and J by 6 bases; unmatched bases: 6. The CDR3 sequence is 16 residues long. Germline-derived CDR1 and CDR2 are MRHNA and SNTAGT. CDR3 loop: CASSDLLAGGPDTQYF. The CDR3, as DNA: TGTGCCAGCAGTGACCTTCTAGCGGGGGGGCCGGATACGCAGTATTTT.

This clonotype was observed many times. The chain couples TRBV5-6 to TRBJ2-3; 7 bases line up with TRBD1. The CDR3 runs 14 residues. Germline V gene lookup returns CDR1 SGHDT and CDR2 YYEEEE. J was trimmed by 6 bases and V by 0 bases; bases with no gene match: 4. In DNA, the CDR3 is TGTGCCAGCAGCTTGGCAACCAGGGGGGATACGCAGTATTTT. Its protein is CASSLATRGDTQYF. The variable domain in full, completed from reference TRBV5-6 and TRBJ2-3, reads DAGVTQSPTHLIKTRGQQVTLRCSPKSGHDTVSWYQQALGQGPQFIFQYYEEEERQRGNFPDRFSGHQFPNYSSELNVNALLLGDSALYLCASSLATRGDTQYFGPGTRLTVL.